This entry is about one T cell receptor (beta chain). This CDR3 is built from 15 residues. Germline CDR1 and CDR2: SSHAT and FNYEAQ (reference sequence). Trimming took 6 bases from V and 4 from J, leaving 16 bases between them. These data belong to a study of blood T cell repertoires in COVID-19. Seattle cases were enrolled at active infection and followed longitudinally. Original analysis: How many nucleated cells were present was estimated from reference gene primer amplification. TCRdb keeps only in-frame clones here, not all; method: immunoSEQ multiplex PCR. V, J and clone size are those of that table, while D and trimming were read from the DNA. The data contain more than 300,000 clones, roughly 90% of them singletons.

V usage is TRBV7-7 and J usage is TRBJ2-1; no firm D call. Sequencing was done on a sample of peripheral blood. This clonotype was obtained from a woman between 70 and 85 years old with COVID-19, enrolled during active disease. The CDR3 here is CASSLNRATYNEQFF. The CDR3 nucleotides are TGTGCCAGCAGTTTAAACAGAGCTACTTACAATGAGCAGTTCTTC.